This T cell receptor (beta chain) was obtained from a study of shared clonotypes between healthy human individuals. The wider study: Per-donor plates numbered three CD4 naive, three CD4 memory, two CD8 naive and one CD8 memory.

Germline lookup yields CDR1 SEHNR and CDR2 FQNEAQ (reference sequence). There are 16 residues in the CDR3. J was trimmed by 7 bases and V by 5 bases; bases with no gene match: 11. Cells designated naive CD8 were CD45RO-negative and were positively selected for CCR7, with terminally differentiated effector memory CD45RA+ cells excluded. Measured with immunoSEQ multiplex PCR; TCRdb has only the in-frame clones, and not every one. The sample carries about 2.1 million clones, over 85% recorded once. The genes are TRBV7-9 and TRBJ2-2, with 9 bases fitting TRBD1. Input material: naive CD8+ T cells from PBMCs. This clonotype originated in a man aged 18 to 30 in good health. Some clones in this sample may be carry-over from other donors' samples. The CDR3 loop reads CASSATGGDRYGELFF. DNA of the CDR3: TGTGCCAGCAGCGCCACAGGGGGCGATCGATACGGGGAGCTGTTTTTT. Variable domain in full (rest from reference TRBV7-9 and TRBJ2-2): DTGVSQNPRHKITKRGQNVTFRCDPISEHNRLYWYRQTLGQGPEFLTYFQNEAQLEKSRLLSDRFSAERPKGSFSTLEIQRTEQGDSAMYLCASSATGGDRYGELFFGEGSRLTVL.